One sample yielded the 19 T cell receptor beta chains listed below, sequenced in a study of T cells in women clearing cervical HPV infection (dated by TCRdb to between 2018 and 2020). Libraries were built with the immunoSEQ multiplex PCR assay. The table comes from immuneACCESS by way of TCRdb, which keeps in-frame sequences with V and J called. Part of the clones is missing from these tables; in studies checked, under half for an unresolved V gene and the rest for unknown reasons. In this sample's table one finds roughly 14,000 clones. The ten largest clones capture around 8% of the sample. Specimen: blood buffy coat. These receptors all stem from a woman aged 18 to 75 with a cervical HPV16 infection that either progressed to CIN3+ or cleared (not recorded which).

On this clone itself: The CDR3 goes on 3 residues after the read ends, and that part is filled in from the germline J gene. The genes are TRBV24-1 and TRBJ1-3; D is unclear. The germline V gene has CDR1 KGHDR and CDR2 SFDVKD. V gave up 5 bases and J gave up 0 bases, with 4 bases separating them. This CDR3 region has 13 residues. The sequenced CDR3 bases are TGTGCCACCAGTGGTAGCTCTGGAAACACC. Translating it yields CATSGSSGNT. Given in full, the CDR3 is CATSGSSGNTIYF.

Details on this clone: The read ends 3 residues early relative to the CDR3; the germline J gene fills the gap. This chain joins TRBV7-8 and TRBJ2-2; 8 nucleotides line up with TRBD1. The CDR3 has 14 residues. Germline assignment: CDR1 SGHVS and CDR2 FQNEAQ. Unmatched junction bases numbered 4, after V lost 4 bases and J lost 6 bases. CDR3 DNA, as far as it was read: TGTGCCAGCAGCTCGACAGGGGTTTCCGGGGAG. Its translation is CASSSTGVSGE. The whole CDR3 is CASSSTGVSGELFF.

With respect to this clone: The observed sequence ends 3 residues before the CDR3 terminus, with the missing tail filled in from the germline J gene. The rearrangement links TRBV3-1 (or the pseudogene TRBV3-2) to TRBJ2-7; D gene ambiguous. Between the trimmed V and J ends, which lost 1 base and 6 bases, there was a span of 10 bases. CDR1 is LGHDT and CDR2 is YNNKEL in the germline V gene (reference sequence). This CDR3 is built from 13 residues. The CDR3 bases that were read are TGTGCCAGCAGCCAAGTGTTAGTGAGCGAG. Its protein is CASSQVLVSE. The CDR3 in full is CASSQVLVSEQYF.

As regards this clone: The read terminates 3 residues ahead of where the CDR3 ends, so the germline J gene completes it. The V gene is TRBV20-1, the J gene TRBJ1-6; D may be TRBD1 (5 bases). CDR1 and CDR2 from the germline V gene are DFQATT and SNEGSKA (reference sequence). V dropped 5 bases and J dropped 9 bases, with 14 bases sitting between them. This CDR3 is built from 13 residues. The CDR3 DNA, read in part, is TGCAGTGCTCGGAGGGGAGTAAGTTCACCC. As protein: CSARRGVSSP. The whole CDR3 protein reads CSARRGVSSPLHF.

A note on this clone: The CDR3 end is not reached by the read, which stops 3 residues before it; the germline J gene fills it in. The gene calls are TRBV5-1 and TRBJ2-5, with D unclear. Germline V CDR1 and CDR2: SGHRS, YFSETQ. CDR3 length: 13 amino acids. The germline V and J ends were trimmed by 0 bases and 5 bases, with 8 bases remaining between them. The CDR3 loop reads CASSLDQEETQYF. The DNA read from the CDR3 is TGCGCCAGCAGCTTGGATCAGGAGGAGACC.

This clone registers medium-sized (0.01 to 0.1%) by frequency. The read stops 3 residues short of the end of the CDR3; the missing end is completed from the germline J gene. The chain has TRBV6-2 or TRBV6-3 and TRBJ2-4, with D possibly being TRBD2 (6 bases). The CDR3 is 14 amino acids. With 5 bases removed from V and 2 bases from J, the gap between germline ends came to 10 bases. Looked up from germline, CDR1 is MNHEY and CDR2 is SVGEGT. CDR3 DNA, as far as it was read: TGTGCCAGCAGTCTGGGACTTTCCAAAAACATT. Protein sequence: CASSLGLSKNI. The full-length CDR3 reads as CASSLGLSKNIQYF.

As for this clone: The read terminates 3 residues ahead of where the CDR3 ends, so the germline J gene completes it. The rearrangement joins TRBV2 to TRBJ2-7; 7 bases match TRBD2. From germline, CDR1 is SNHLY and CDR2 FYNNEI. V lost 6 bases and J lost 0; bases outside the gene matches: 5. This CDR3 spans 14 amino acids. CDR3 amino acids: CASRELALSYEQYF. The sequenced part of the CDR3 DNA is TGTGCCAGCAGAGAACTAGCGCTCTCCTACGAG.

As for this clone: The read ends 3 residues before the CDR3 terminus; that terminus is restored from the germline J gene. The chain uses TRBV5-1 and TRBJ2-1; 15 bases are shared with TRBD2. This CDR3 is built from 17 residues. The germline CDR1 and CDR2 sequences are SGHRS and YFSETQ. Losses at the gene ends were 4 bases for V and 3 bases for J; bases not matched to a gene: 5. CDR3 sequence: CASSPGLAGGIYNEQFF. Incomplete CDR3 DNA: TGCGCCAGCAGCCCGGGACTAGCGGGGGGTATCTACAATGAG.

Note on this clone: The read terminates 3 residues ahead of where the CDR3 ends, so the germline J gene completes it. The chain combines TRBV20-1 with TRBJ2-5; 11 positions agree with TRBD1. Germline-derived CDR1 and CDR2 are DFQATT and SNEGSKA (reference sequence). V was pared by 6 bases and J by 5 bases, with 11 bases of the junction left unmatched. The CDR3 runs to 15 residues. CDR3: CSAAASGQGVETQYF. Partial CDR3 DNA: TGCAGTGCAGCCGCCTCGGGACAGGGGGTCGAGACC.

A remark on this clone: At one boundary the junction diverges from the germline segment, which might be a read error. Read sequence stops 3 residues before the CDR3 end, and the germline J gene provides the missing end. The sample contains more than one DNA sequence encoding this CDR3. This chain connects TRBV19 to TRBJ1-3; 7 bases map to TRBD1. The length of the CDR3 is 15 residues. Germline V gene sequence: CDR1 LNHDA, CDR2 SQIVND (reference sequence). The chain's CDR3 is CATADIRGDGNTIYF. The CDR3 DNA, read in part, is TGTGCCACCGCGGATATCAGGGGGGATGGAAACACA.

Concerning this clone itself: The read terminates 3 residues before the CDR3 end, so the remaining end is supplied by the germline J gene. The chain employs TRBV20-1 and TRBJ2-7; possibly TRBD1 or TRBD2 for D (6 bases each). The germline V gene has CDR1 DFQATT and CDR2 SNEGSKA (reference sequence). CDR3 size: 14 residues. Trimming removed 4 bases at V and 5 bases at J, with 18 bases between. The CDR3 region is CSATGRTGRNEQYF. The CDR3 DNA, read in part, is TGCAGTGCTACTGGGCGCACAGGGAGGAACGAG.

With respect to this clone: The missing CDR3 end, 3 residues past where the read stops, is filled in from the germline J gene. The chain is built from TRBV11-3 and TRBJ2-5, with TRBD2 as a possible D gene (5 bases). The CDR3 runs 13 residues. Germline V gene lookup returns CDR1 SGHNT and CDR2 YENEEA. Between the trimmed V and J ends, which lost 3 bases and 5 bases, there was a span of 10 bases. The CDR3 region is CASSFTGSETQYF. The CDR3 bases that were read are TGTGCCAGCAGCTTTACGGGGTCGGAGACC.

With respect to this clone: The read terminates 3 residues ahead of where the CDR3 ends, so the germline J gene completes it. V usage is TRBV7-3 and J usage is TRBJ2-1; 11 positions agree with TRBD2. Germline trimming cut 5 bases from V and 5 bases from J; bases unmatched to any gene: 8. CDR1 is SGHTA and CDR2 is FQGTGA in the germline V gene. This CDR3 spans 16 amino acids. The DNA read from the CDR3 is TGTGCCAGCAGCGATTCAACGACTAGCGGGAACAATGAG. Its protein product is CASSDSTTSGNNE. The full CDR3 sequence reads CASSDSTTSGNNEQFF. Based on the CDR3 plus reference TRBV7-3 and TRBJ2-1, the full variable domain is GAGVSQTPSNKVTEKGKYVELRCDPISGHTALYWYRQSLGQGPEFLIYFQGTGAADDSGLPNDRFFAVRPEGSVSTLKIQRTERGDSAVYLCASSDSTTSGNNEQFFGPGTRLTVL.

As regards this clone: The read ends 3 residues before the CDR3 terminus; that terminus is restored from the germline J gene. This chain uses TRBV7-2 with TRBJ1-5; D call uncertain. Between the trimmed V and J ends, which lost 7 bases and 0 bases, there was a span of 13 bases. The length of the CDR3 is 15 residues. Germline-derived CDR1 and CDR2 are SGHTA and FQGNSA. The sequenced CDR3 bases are TGTGCCAGCAACTATACCGACGATAGCAATCAGCCC. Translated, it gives CASNYTDDSNQP. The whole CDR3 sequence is CASNYTDDSNQPQHF.

This CDR3 is CSAKTGLAGYEQYF. Partial CDR3 DNA: TGCAGTGCGAAAACGGGACTAGCGGGGTACGAG. The J gene is TRBJ2-7, the V gene TRBV20-1, with 13 bases aligning to TRBD2. Read coverage stops 3 residues before the CDR3 terminus; the germline J gene supplies the remainder. This CDR3 contains 14 residues. CDR1 and CDR2 (germline): DFQATT, SNEGSKA (reference sequence). V trimming: 6 bases; J trimming: 4 bases; junction bases outside the gene matches: 6.

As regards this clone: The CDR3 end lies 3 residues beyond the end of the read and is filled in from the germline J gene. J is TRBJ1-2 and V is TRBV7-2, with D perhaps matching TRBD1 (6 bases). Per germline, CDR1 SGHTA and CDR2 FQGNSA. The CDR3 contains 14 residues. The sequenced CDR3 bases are TGTGCCAGCAGCGCCGCTAGCGGGGGCTACGAC. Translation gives CASSAASGGYD. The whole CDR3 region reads CASSAASGGYDYTF.

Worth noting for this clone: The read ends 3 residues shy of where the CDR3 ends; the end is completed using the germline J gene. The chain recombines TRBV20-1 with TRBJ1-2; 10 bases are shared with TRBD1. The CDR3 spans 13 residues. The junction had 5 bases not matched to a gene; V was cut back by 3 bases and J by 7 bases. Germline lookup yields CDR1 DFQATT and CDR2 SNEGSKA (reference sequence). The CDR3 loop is CSARGTGDGGYTF. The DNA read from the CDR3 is TGCAGTGCTAGGGGGACAGGGGACGGTGGC.

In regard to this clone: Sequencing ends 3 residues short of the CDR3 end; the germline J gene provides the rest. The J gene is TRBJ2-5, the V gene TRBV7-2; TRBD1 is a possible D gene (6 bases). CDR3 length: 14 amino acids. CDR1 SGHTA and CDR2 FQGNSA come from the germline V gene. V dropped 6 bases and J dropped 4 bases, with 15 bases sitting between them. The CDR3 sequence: CASSQQGLGETQYF. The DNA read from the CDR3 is TGTGCCAGCAGTCAACAGGGTTTAGGAGAGACC.

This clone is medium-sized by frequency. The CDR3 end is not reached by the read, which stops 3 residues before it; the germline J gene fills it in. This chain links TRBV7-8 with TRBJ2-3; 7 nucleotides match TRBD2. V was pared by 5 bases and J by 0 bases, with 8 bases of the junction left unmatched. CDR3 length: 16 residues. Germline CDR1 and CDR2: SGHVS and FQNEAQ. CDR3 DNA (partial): TGTGCCAGCAGCACAAAGACTAGCTCTAGCACAGATACG. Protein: CASSTKTSSSTDT. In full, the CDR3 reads CASSTKTSSSTDTQYF. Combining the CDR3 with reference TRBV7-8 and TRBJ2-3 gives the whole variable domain GAGVSQSPRYKVAKRGQDVALRCDPISGHVSLFWYQQALGQGPEFLTYFQNEAQLDKSGLPSDRFFAERPEGSVSTLKIQRTQQEDSAVYLCASSTKTSSSTDTQYFGPGTRLTVL.